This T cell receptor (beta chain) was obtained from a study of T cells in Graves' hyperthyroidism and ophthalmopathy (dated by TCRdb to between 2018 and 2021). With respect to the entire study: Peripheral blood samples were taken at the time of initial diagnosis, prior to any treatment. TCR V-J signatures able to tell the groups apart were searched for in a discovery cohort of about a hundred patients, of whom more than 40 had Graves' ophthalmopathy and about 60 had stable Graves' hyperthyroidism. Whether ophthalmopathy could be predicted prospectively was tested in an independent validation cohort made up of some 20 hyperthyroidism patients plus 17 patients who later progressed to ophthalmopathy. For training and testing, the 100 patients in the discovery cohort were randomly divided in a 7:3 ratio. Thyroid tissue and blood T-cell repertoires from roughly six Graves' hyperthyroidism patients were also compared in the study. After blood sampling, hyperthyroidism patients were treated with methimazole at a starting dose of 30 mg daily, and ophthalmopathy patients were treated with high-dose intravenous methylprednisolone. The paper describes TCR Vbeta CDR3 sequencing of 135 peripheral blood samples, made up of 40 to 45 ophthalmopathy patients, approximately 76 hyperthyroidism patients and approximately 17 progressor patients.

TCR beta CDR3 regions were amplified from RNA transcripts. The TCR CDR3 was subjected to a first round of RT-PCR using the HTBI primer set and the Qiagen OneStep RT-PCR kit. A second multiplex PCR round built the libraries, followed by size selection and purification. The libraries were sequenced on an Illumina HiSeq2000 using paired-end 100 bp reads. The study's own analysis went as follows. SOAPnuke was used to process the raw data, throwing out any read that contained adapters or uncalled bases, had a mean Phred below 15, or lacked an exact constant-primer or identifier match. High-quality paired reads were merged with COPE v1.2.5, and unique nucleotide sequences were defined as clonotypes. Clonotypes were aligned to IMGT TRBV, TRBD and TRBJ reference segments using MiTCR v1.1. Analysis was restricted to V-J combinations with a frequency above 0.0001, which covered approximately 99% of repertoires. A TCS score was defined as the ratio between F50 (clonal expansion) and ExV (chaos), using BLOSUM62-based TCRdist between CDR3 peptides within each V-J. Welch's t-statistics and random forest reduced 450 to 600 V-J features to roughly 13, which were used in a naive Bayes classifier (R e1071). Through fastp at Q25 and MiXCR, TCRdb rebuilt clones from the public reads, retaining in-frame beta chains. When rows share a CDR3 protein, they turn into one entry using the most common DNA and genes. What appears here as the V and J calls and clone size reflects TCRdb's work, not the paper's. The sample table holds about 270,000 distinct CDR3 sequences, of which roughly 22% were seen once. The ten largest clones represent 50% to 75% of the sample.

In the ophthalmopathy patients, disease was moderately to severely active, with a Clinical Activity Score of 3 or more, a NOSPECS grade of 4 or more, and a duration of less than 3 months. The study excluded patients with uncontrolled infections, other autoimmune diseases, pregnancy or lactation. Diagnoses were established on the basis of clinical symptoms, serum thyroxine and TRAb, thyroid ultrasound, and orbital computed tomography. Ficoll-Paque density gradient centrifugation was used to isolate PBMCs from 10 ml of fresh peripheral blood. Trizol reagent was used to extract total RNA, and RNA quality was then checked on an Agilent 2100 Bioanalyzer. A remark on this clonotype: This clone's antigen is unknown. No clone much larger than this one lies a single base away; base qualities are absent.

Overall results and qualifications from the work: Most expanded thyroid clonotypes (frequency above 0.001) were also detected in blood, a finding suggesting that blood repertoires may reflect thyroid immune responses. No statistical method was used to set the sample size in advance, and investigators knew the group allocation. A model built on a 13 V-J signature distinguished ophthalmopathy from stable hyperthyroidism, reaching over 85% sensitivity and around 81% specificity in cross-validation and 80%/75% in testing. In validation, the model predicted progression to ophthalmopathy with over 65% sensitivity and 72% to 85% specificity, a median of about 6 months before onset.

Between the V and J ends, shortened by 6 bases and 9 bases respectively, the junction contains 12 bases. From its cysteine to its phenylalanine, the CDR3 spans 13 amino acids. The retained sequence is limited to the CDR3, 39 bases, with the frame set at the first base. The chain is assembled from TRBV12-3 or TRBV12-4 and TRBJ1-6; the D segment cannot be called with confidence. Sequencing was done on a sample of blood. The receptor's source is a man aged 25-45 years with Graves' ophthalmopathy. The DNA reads TGTGCCAGCAGGCGGCAGAATTCTTCACCCCTCCACTTT. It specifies CASRRQNSSPLHF.